The T cell receptor (beta chain) under discussion was sequenced for a study of blood T cell repertoires in COVID-19. Across the whole study: Spain, Italy and the United States supplied samples that represented acute and convalescent COVID-19. The analysed material was cDNA or gDNA that came from T cells, B-cell-depleted T cells, or PBMCs.

Germline assignment: CDR1 LGHNT and CDR2 FRNRAP. V lost 5 bases to trimming and J lost 1 base; unmatched junction nucleotides: 0. The CDR3 has 14 residues. Authors' analysis steps: Estimation of nucleated cell counts was performed using reference gene primer amplification. Assay used: immunoSEQ multiplex PCR; TCRdb lists only in-frame clones, some missing. Clonal size and the V and J genes are those of that table, whereas D and trimming came from the DNA. The table shows around 250,000 clones, with about 88% occurring only once. This receptor was identified in a woman in her thirties or forties who had recovered from COVID-19. Sequencing was done on a sample of peripheral blood. This chain joins TRBV12-5 and TRBJ2-3; 10 bases align to TRBD2. CDR3 DNA sequence: TGTGCTAGTGGTCTAGCGGGAGGCACAGATACGCAGTATTTT. It is translated as CASGLAGGTDTQYF.